This TCR beta chain comes out of a study of cytomegalovirus exposure and HLA in healthy donors. Trimming removed 0 bases at V and 0 bases at J, with 11 bases between. Germline CDR1 is SGDLS and CDR2 is YYNGEE. CDR3 length equals 16 residues. The PCR used 60 Vbeta and 13 Jbeta primers. Method: immunoSEQ multiplex PCR; TCRdb's copy keeps in-frame clones and lacks some. The repertoire holds roughly 250,000 clones, with about four fifths as singletons. This clone was counted a single time. The antigen is not known. Study-level results: A later analysis linked 16,951 TCR beta sequences to HLA alleles at 0.05 false discovery rate.

The receptor was isolated from a girl aged 2 to 10 in good health and CMV-seronegative. Sequencing used PBMCs. This rearrangement joins TRBV9 to TRBJ2-3; maybe TRBD1 (5 bases). The DNA for the CDR3 is TGTGCCAGCAGCGTAGGTGGGGCAACTAGCACAGATACGCAGTATTTT. It codes for CASSVGGATSTDTQYF.